This T cell receptor (beta chain) was sequenced for a study of T cell changes during pregnancy in multiple sclerosis (dated by TCRdb to between 2018 and 2020). In terms of the full investigation: The study examined how the T cell repertoire changed over the course of pregnancy in women with multiple sclerosis.

Receptors were amplified or captured by the immunoSEQ multiplex PCR assay. TCRdb re-hosts the immuneACCESS table, in-frame sequences only. Its copies lack some clones; in the studies checked, an unresolved V gene accounts for under half of them, and the cause for the rest is not known. Present in this sample are tens of thousands of clones, more than 85% of which were seen just once. Together, the top ten hold about 12% of the sample. About this clone: The antigen it recognizes is unknown. No base quality information exists; no much larger clone differs at one position.

For this chain, trimming is 4 bases at the V end and 0 bases at the J end, and the number of junction bases without a gene match is 9. The CDR3 measures 18 amino acids from cysteine to phenylalanine. This entry keeps only the CDR3 DNA: 54 bases, framed from base 1. For CDR1 and CDR2, the germline V gene (reference sequence) lists PRHDT and FYEKMQ. The sample in question was CD8+ T cells from peripheral blood mononuclear cells, obtained after pregnancy. This sequence originates from a female donor with multiple sclerosis, enrolled in a pregnancy study. This chain joins TRBV13 to TRBJ2-6; the central 7 bases match TRBD2. The DNA sequence is TGTGCCAGCAGCTCCATGGGGGGGAGTTTCTCTGGGGCCAACGTCCTGACTTTC. This is translated as CASSSMGGSFSGANVLTF.